This T cell receptor beta chain emerged from a study of blood T cell repertoires in COVID-19. Method: immunoSEQ multiplex PCR; TCRdb's copy keeps in-frame clones and lacks some. The sample shows about 380,000 clones, nearly 90% of them seen only once. The trim removed 5 bases at V and 7 bases at J, leaving 8 bases unmatched. This CDR3 has 14 residues. Germline CDR1 is MNHEY and CDR2 is SMNVEV (reference sequence). Material: peripheral blood. The clonotype originates from a man younger than 35 with active or convalescent COVID-19. This rearrangement joins TRBV27 to TRBJ1-1; TRBD1 matches 9 bases. The CDR3 is CASSPNRGQGEAFF. In DNA form, the CDR3 reads TGTGCCAGCAGTCCTAACAGGGGGCAGGGTGAAGCTTTCTTT.